A selection of T cell receptor beta chains follows, all from one sample in a study of blood T cell repertoires in COVID-19. This table comes from immunoSEQ multiplex PCR, and its TCRdb copy is limited to in-frame clones, with some not included. The table lists 240,000 or so clones, roughly 80% of them singletons. What was sequenced was peripheral blood. These receptors originate from a woman aged 18-35 years with acute or convalescent COVID-19. The CDR3 runs from the conserved cysteine through the conserved F or W. Each record gives: clone size, J gene, D gene, V gene, CDR3 DNA, CDR3 protein. The D gene is left open where the match is weak. The size of a clone is reported for some rows only, either as once, few or many, or as a class for expanded clones.

>medium-sized|TRBJ2-3|.|TRBV4-3
TGCGCCAGCAGCCAAGCACAGGGTAGTTCTATGGGCACAGATACGCAGTATTTT
CASSQAQGSSMGTDTQYF
>.|TRBJ2-7|TRBD1|TRBV13
TGTGCCAGCAGCTTGGGACAGGATTCCTACGAGCAGTACTTC
CASSLGQDSYEQYF
>once|TRBJ2-5|TRBD2|TRBV2
TGTGCCAGCAGGAGACTAGCGGGAGTCTTTGAGACCCAGTACTTC
CASRRLAGVFETQYF
>.|TRBJ1-2|.|TRBV11-2
TGTGCCAGCAGCCGAGGCCCCCCCGGCGGCTACACCTTC
CASSRGPPGGYTF
>.|TRBJ2-7|TRBD2|TRBV10-2
TGCGCCAGCAGCGCGACTAGCGGGAGTTACGAGCAGTACTTC
CASSATSGSYEQYF
>.|TRBJ2-7|TRBD1|TRBV30
TGTGCCTGGAGTTTCCGGGACAGGGGGTATTACGAGCAGTACTTC
CAWSFRDRGYYEQYF
>.|TRBJ2-3|.|TRBV9
TGTGCCAGCAGCGTAGAACTGGATACGCAGTATTTT
CASSVELDTQYF
>few|TRBJ1-1|TRBD1|TRBV20-1
TGCAGTGCTAGTTTCGAAGGACAGGGAGTTACAGCTTTCTTT
CSASFEGQGVTAFF
>.|TRBJ2-3|.|TRBV28
TGTGCCAGCAGTCGTTCGAGTAGCACAGATACGCAGTATTTT
CASSRSSSTDTQYF
>.|TRBJ2-1|.|TRBV18
TGTGCCAGCTCACCAGTCTTGCAAGGGAGGTCATACAATGAGCAGTTCTTC
CASSPVLQGRSYNEQFF
>once|TRBJ1-1|.|TRBV6-2/TRBV6-3
TGTGCCAGCAGTTTTTTCCGCCGGGGGGGGAAGAACACTGAAGCTTTCTTT
CASSFFRRGGKNTEAFF
>.|TRBJ2-3|.|TRBV29-1
TGCAGCGTTGATACCCGAGCGGGCTTAACAGATACGCAGTATTTT
CSVDTRAGLTDTQYF
>.|TRBJ2-2|TRBD1|TRBV27
TGTGCCAGCAGCCCAAAGCCCCGTAGGGGGCCGAACACCGGGGAGCTGTTTTTT
CASSPKPRRGPNTGELFF